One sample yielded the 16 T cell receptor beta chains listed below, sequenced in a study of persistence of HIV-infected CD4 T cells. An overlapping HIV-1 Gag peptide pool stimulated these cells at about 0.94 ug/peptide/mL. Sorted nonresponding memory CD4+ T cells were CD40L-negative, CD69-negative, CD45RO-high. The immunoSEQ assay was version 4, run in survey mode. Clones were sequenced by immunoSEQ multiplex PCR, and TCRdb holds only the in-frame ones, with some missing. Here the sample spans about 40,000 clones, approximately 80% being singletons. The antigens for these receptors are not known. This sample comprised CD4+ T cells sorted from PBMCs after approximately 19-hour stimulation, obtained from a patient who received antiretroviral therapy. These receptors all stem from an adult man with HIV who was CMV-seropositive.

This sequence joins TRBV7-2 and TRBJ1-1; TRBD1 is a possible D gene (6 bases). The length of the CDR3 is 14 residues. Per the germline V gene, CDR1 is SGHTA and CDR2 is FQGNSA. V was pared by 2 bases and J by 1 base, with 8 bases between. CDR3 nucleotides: TGTGCCAGCAGCTTATCACAGGGGAACACTGAAGCTTTCTTT. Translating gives CASSLSQGNTEAFF.

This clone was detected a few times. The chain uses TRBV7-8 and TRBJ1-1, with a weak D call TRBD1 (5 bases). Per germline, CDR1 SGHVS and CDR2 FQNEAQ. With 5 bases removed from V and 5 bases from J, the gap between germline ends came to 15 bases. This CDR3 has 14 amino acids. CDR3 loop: CASSAREGWTEAFF. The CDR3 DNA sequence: TGTGCCAGCAGCGCCCGAGAGGGGTGGACTGAAGCTTTCTTT. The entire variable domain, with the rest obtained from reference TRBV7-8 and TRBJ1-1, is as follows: GAGVSQSPRYKVAKRGQDVALRCDPISGHVSLFWYQQALGQGPEFLTYFQNEAQLDKSGLPSDRFFAERPEGSVSTLKIQRTQQEDSAVYLCASSAREGWTEAFFGQGTRLTVV.

The CDR3 protein is CASSYILAGGNEQFF. The CDR3 DNA is TGTGCCAGCAGTTACATACTAGCGGGAGGCAATGAGCAGTTCTTC. The chain combines TRBV6-2 or TRBV6-3 with TRBJ2-1; 12 bases line up with TRBD2. V lost 2 bases to trimming and J lost 6 bases; unmatched junction nucleotides: 2. The CDR3 has 15 amino acids. CDR1 is MNHEY and CDR2 is SVGEGT in the germline V gene.

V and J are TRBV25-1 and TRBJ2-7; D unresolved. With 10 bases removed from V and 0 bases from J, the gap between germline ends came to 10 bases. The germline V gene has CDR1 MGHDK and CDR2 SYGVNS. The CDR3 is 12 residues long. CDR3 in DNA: TGTGCCACTGGACGGACCTCCTACGAGCAGTACTTC. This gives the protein CATGRTSYEQYF.

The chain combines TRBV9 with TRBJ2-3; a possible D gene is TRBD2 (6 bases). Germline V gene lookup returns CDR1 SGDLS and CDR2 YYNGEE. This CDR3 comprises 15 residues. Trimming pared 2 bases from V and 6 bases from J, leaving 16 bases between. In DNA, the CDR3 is TGTGCCAGCAGCGTGGCGGCAGCGGCGGGGGATACGCAGTATTTT. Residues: CASSVAAAAGDTQYF.

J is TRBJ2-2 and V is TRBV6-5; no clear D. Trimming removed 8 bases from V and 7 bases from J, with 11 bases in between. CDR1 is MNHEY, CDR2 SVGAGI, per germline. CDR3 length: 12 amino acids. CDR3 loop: CASWAAVGELFF. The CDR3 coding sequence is TGTGCCAGCTGGGCTGCAGTCGGGGAGCTGTTTTTT.

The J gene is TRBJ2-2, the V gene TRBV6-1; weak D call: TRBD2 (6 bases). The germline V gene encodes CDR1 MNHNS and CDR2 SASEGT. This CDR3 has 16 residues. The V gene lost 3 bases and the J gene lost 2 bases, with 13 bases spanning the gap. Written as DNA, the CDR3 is TGTGCCAGCAGTGACCCGGGACTTCCTAACACCGGGGAGCTGTTTTTT. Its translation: CASSDPGLPNTGELFF.

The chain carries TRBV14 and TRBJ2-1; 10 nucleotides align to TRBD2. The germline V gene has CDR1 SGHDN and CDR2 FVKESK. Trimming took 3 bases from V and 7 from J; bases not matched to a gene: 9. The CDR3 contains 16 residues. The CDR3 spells CASSQDRAGGPNEQFF. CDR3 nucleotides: TGTGCCAGCAGCCAGGATCGAGCGGGAGGGCCGAATGAGCAGTTCTTC.

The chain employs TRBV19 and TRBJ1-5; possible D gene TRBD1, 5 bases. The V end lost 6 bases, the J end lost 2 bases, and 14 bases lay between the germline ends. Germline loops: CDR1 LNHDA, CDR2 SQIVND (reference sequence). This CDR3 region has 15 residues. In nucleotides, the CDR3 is TGTGCCAGTAGCCCGGGGACTGGTGGCAATCAGCCCCAGCATTTT. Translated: CASSPGTGGNQPQHF.

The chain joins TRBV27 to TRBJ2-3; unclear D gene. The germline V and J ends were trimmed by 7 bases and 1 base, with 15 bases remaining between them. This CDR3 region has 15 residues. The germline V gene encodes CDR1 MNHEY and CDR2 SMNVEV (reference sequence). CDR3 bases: TGTGCCAGCACCTTGGGTGCAGCCGGCACAGATACGCAGTATTTT. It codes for CASTLGAAGTDTQYF.

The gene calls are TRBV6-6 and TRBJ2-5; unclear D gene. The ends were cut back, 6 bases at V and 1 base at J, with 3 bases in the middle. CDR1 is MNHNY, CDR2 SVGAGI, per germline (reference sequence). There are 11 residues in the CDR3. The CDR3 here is CASSLQETQYF. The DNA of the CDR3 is TGTGCCAGCAGCCTCCAAGAGACCCAGTACTTC.

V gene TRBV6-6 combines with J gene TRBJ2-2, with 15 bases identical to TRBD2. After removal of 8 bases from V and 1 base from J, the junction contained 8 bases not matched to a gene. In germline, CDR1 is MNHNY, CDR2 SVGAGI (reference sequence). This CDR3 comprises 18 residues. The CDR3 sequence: CASRRWTSGRGNTGELFF. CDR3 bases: TGTGCCAGCCGTCGTTGGACTAGCGGGAGGGGGAACACCGGGGAGCTGTTTTTT.

The CDR3 spells CASLTDRGPYEQYF. The DNA for the CDR3 is TGTGCCAGCTTAACGGACAGGGGACCATACGAGCAGTACTTC. The V and J genes are TRBV6-5 and TRBJ2-7, with 9 bases that match TRBD1. This CDR3 spans 14 amino acids. CDR1 MNHEY and CDR2 SVGAGI come from the germline V gene. Trimming cost V 8 bases and J 4 bases; bases outside gene matches: 9.

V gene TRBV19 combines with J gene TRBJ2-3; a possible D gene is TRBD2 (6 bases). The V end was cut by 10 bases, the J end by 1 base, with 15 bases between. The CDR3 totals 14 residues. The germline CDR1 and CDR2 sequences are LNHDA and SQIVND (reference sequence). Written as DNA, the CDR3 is TGTGCCACCACGGAGACTAGGGGCACAGATACGCAGTATTTT. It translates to CATTETRGTDTQYF.

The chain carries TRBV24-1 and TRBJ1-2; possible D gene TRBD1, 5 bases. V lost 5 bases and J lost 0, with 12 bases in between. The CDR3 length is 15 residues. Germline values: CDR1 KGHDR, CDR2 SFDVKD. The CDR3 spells CATSVDSFTNYGYTF. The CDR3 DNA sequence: TGTGCCACCAGTGTTGACAGTTTTACTAACTATGGCTACACCTTC.

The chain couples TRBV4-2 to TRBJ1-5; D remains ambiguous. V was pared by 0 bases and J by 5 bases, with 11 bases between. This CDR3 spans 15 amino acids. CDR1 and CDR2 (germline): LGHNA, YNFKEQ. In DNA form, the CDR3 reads TGTGCCAGCAGCCAAGATCTCGGAGGTTATCAGCCCCAGCATTTT. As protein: CASSQDLGGYQPQHF.